This is a list of T cell receptor beta chains from one sample in a study of T cells in Graves' hyperthyroidism and ophthalmopathy. TCRdb analysed the multiplex PCR reads with MiXCR anew, one entry per CDR3 protein. The sample yields 300,000 to 450,000 distinct CDR3 sequences, roughly 25% seen once. Sequencing was done on a sample of blood. All receptors derive from a man aged 45-60 years with Graves' hyperthyroidism. The CDR3 runs from the conserved cysteine through the conserved F or W. The D gene is left open where the match is weak. Only some rows state a clone size, as once, few, many or a class for expanded clones.

TRBJ2-7 TRBD2 - TRBV7-2 CASSLRQELAGSSYEQYF TGCGCCAGCAGCCTCCGTCAAGAACTAGCGGGTAGCTCCTACGAGCAGTACTTC
TRBJ1-1 - many TRBV18 CASSPPTVGTEAFF TGTGCCAGCTCACCACCGACGGTGGGCACTGAAGCTTTCTTT
TRBJ1-2 - few TRBV2 CASHRGGHYGYTF TGTGCCAGCCACCGAGGCGGCCACTATGGCTACACCTTC
TRBJ2-3 - - TRBV9 CASGEGYRSWTSTDTQYF TGTGCCAGCGGCGAGGGGTATCGATCATGGACTAGCACAGATACGCAGTATTTT
TRBJ1-1 - few TRBV12-3/TRBV12-4 CASRTRGRERTFF TGTGCCAGCAGGACAAGGGGGAGGGAGCGAACTTTCTTT
TRBJ2-3 - - TRBV20-1 CSTASGTDTQYF TGCAGCACAGCCTCAGGGACAGATACGCAGTATTTT
TRBJ1-3 TRBD1 - TRBV29-1 CGGVTGGTGNTIYF TGCGGCGGCGTGACAGGGGGCACTGGAAACACCATATATTTT
TRBJ1-5 - few TRBV11-2 CASSVGGGQPQHF TGTGCCAGCAGCGTGGGGGGCGGACAGCCCCAGCATTTT
TRBJ2-2 TRBD1 - TRBV15 CATSRDRDRTGELFF TGTGCCACCAGCAGAGACCGGGACAGGACCGGGGAGCTGTTTTTT
TRBJ2-1 TRBD2 - TRBV12-3/TRBV12-4 CASRSGTSSYNEQFF TGTGCCAGCAGGTCCGGGACTAGCTCCTACAATGAGCAGTTCTTC
TRBJ2-2 - - TRBV9 CASSVGQGNTGELFF TGTGCCAGCAGCGTAGGGCAGGGGAACACCGGGGAGCTGTTTTTT
TRBJ2-3 - - TRBV19 CASSGVGSGTDTQYF TGTGCCAGTAGTGGGGTAGGGTCAGGCACAGATACGCAGTATTTT
TRBJ1-1 TRBD1 many TRBV3-1 CASSQGTGRGTEAFF TGTGCCAGCAGCCAAGGGACAGGAAGGGGCACTGAAGCTTTCTTT
TRBJ2-2 TRBD1 - TRBV12-3/TRBV12-4 CASSPGTGRGTGELFF TGTGCCAGCAGTCCTGGGACAGGGAGGGGCACCGGGGAGCTGTTTTTT
TRBJ2-1 TRBD2 - TRBV27 CASGAGTSGMGYNEQFF TGTGCCAGCGGTGCCGGGACTAGCGGGATGGGGTACAATGAGCAGTTCTTC
TRBJ2-5 - many TRBV6-1 CASSDREETQYF TGTGCCAGCAGTGACAGGGAAGAGACCCAGTACTTC
TRBJ2-3 - - TRBV7-3 CASSFYLADTQYF TGTGCCAGCAGCTTTTATCTTGCAGATACGCAGTATTTT
TRBJ2-1 TRBD2 few TRBV7-3 CASSLGGASGRAYNEQFF TGTGCCAGCAGCTTAGGCGGGGCTAGCGGGAGGGCTTACAATGAGCAGTTCTTC
TRBJ2-7 TRBD2 many TRBV5-1 CASSLSGTSGNYEQYF TGCGCCAGCAGCTTGTCCGGGACTAGCGGGAACTACGAGCAGTACTTC
TRBJ2-2 TRBD2 few TRBV28 CASSLPGTRNTGELFF TGTGCCAGCAGTTTACCCGGGACTAGGAACACCGGGGAGCTGTTTTTT
TRBJ2-1 - many TRBV3-1 CASSTRGAGNEQFF TGTGCCAGCAGCACCCGAGGGGCTGGCAATGAGCAGTTCTTC
TRBJ2-4 - - TRBV20-1 CSAPHPPQAGGSPGSIQYF TGCAGTGCCCCTCACCCTCCCCAGGCTGGAGGATCCCCCGGATCCATTCAGTACTTC
TRBJ1-2 TRBD1 - TRBV29-1 CSVVSTGTGNGYTF TGCAGCGTTGTCTCGACCGGGACAGGGAATGGCTACACCTTC
TRBJ2-2 TRBD1 - TRBV7-3 CASSPQGATGELFF TGTGCCAGCAGCCCGCAGGGGGCTACCGGGGAGCTGTTTTTT
TRBJ1-2 - - TRBV7-2 CASSLLPYGYTF TGTGCCAGCAGCTTATTGCCGTATGGCTACACCTTC
TRBJ2-2 TRBD1 many TRBV11-2 CASSWGQGGAGELFF TGTGCCAGCAGCTGGGGACAGGGCGGCGCCGGGGAGCTGTTTTTT
TRBJ2-3 TRBD1 few TRBV11-3 CASSSYLGRGKTGDTQYF TGTGCCAGCAGCTCGTACCTTGGCAGGGGGAAAACGGGAGATACGCAGTATTTT
TRBJ2-1 - - TRBV10-1 CASSDREYHNEQFF TGCGCCAGCAGTGATAGGGAATACCACAATGAGCAGTTCTTC
TRBJ1-4 TRBD1 few TRBV2 CASRIQGQMELFF TGTGCCAGCAGAATCCAGGGACAGATGGAACTGTTTTTT